Detailed here is one T cell receptor beta chain. This sample is part of a study of T-cell memory formation after mild COVID-19. Via MiXCR, TCRdb re-called the 5' RACE reads, giving one row per CDR3 protein. This table has about 140,000 distinct CDR3 sequences, 5.5% to 7% appearing once. The clonotype comes from an adult woman who had mild COVID-19 (a few samples of this study predate the infection). Cell type and time point are not known. Sequenced: PBMCs or a T cell subset sorted from them (not recorded which).

The CDR3 reads CASSIRYEQYF. For the CDR3, the DNA is TGTGCCAGCAGTATTAGGTACGAGCAGTACTTC. The J gene is TRBJ2-7, the V gene TRBV2; no reliable D call. Trimming removed 5 bases from V and 4 bases from J, with 6 bases in between. The CDR3 is made up of 11 amino acids. Germline values: CDR1 SNHLY, CDR2 FYNNEI.